A single sample is the source of the 7 T cell receptor beta chains below, sequenced in a study of control samples from healthy donors and cancer patients. Profiled with immunoSEQ multiplex PCR; TCRdb holds only in-frame clones, not every one. Of around 70,000 clones listed, over 75% were seen once; the top ten hold 2% to 2.5%. Input material: PBMCs. Receptors originate from a woman in her fifties or sixties with head and neck cancer.

This clone was recorded once. The chain has TRBV7-2 and TRBJ2-4, with 7 bases identical to TRBD1. With V trimmed by 5 bases and J by 8 bases, 6 bases remained unmatched. The CDR3 has 13 amino acids. Germline values: CDR1 SGHTA, CDR2 FQGNSA. In nucleotides, the CDR3 is TGTGCCAGCAGCCCGACAGGGTCGGACATTCAGTACTTC. Protein product: CASSPTGSDIQYF.

This chain uses TRBV6-1 with TRBJ1-1; a weak D match, TRBD1 (5 bases). Germline-derived CDR1 and CDR2 are MNHNS and SASEGT. CDR3 size: 13 residues. V lost 3 bases, J lost 4 bases, and 9 bases lay in between. The CDR3 DNA is TGTGCCAGCAGTGAGGGAAGGGGCACTGAAGCTTTCTTT. This encodes CASSEGRGTEAFF.

Comments on this clone: Different DNA sequences within this sample yield the same CDR3. The chain combines TRBV7-6 with TRBJ2-7; 8 bases are a match to TRBD1. V trimming: 3 bases; J trimming: 0 bases; junction bases outside the gene matches: 10. Germline values: CDR1 SGHVS, CDR2 FNYEAQ. The CDR3 length is 17 residues. The CDR3 spells CASSLGWDRFSSYEQYF. In DNA form, the CDR3 reads TGTGCCAGCAGCTTGGGCTGGGACAGGTTTAGCTCCTACGAGCAGTACTTC.

The rearrangement links TRBV12-3 or TRBV12-4 to TRBJ1-6; D remains ambiguous. This CDR3 has 13 amino acids. Trimming took off 5 bases at V and 7 bases at J, with 9 bases between the two ends. CDR3 coding DNA: TGTGCCAGCAGTCAATACAGAAATTCACCCCTCCACTTT. This encodes CASSQYRNSPLHF.

V usage is TRBV10-3 and J usage is TRBJ2-3; D is ambiguous. With 7 bases removed from V and 3 bases from J, the gap between germline ends came to 5 bases. Germline loops: CDR1 ENHRY, CDR2 SYGVKD. There are 11 residues in the CDR3. The CDR3 nucleotides read TGTGCCATCAAAGGGACAGATACGCAGTATTTT. Encoded protein: CAIKGTDTQYF.

The chain recombines TRBV7-9 with TRBJ2-1; 13 nucleotides align to TRBD2. Germline-derived CDR1 and CDR2 are SEHNR and FQNEAQ (reference sequence). This CDR3 contains 17 residues. The V gene end was trimmed by 3 bases and the J gene end by 7 bases; junction bases not matched to a gene: 9. The CDR3 reads CASSFPPGLAGVNEQFF. The CDR3 bases are TGTGCCAGCAGCTTCCCCCCTGGACTAGCGGGGGTTAATGAGCAGTTCTTC.

The chain uses TRBV7-2 and TRBJ2-5; D gene uncertain. The V end lost 5 bases, the J end lost 3 bases, and 10 bases lay between the germline ends. Per germline, CDR1 SGHTA and CDR2 FQGNSA. This CDR3 is built from 13 residues. CDR3 nucleotide sequence: TGTGCCAGCAGCCTATCAGTAGAAGAGACCCAGTACTTC. Encoded protein: CASSLSVEETQYF.